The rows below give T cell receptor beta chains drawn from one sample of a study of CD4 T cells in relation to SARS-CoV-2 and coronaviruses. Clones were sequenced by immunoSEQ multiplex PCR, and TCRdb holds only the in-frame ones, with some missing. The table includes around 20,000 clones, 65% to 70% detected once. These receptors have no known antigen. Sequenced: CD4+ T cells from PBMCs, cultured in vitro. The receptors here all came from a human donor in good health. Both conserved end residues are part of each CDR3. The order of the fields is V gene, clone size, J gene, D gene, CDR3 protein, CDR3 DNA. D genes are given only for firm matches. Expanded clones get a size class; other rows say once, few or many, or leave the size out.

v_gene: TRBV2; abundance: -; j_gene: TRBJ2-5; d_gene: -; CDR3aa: CASSDNRGVAETQYF; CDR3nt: TGTGCCAGCAGTGATAATAGGGGAGTAGCGGAGACCCAGTACTTC
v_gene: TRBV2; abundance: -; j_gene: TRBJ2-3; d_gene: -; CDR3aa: CASSDPGEVTDTQYF; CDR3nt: TGTGCCAGCAGTGACCCAGGGGAGGTGACAGATACGCAGTATTTT
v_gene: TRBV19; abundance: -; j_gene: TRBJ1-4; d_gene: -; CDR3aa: CASSIDLGAAEKLFF; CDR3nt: TGTGCCAGTAGTATTGATCTGGGGGCAGCTGAAAAACTGTTTTTT
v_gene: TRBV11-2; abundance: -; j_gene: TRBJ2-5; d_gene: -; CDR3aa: CASSLDWTHQETQYF; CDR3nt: TGTGCCAGCAGCTTAGATTGGACCCATCAAGAGACCCAGTACTTC
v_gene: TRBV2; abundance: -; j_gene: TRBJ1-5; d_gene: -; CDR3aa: CASSEGAGSQHF; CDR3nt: TGTGCCAGCAGTGAAGGGGCAGGGTCCCAGCATTTT
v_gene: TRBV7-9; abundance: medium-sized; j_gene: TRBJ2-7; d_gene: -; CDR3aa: CASSLGGPYEQYF; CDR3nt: TGTGCCAGCAGCTTAGGGGGGCCCTACGAGCAGTACTTC
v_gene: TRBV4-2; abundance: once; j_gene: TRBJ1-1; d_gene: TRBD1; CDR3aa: CASSGTGVNTEAFF; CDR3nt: TGTGCCAGCAGCGGGACAGGAGTGAACACTGAAGCTTTCTTT
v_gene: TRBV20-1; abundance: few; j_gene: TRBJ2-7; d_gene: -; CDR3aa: CSGALASEQYF; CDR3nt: TGCAGTGGCGCCCTAGCGTCCGAGCAGTACTTC
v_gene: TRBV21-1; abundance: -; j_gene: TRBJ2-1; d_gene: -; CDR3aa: CASSFPGQGLFEQFF; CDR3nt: TGTGCCAGCAGCTTTCCGGGACAGGGCTTATTTGAGCAGTTCTTC
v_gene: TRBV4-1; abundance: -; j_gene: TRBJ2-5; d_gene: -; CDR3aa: CASSQEELETQYF; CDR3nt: TGCGCCAGCAGCCAAGAGGAGTTGGAGACCCAGTACTTC
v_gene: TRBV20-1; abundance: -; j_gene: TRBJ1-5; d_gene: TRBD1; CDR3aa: CSASRQGATQPQHF; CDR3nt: TGCAGTGCTAGTAGGCAGGGGGCGACTCAGCCCCAGCATTTT